A selection of T cell receptor beta chains follows, all from one sample in a study of Graves' ophthalmopathy and Graves' hyperthyroidism. TCRdb independently ran MiXCR on the multiplex PCR reads; one entry per CDR3 protein. The table lists 350,000 to 450,000 distinct CDR3 sequences, roughly 20% of them singletons. The sample comprised peripheral blood. The receptor set was obtained from a woman aged 18-30 years with stable Graves' hyperthyroidism. The CDR3 runs from the conserved cysteine through the conserved F or W. Each record gives: J gene, D gene, V gene, clone size, CDR3 DNA, CDR3 protein. A D gene is named only where the DNA matches it firmly. The listing skips clone size in some rows; elsewhere it reads once, few, many or a size class.

>TRBJ2-2|NA|TRBV6-5|many
TGTGCCAGCAGTAATGGCTGGGGCCGCGCCGGGGAGCTGTTTTTT
CASSNGWGRAGELFF
>TRBJ2-7|TRBD2|TRBV7-9|many
TGTGCCAGCAGCTCGGCGGGGGCCTACGAGCAGTACTTC
CASSSAGAYEQYF
>TRBJ1-1|NA|TRBV12-5|many
TGTGCTAGTGGTTTTCAGAACACTGAAGCTTTCTTT
CASGFQNTEAFF
>TRBJ1-3|NA|TRBV18|NA
TGTGCCATCTCAGCGGGGGACTCTGGAAACACCATATATTTT
CAISAGDSGNTIYF
>TRBJ2-7|TRBD2|TRBV4-2|many
TGTGCCAGCAGCCAACCTCCCGGGACTAGCGACACCTACGAGCAGTACTTC
CASSQPPGTSDTYEQYF
>TRBJ1-1|NA|TRBV11-1|many
TGTGCCAGCAGCTTATTTATCCAGGCTCGATGGGACACTGAAGCTTTCTTT
CASSLFIQARWDTEAFF
>TRBJ1-1|NA|TRBV4-2|many
TGTGCCAGCAGCCTCTCAGGAGAGTTCCGTGAAGCTTTCTTT
CASSLSGEFREAFF
>TRBJ2-2|TRBD2|TRBV5-4|many
TGTGCCAGCAGCTCGACTAGCGCTAACACCGGGGAGCTGTTTTTT
CASSSTSANTGELFF
>TRBJ2-7|NA|TRBV9|many
TGTGCCAGCAGCCCAGTTGGGGGGGCTTTCGACGAGCAGTACTTC
CASSPVGGAFDEQYF
>TRBJ1-2|TRBD1|TRBV6-2/TRBV6-3|few
TGTGCCAGCAGTTACGCGGATAGGGGACAGCAAGATAACTATGGCTACACCTTC
CASSYADRGQQDNYGYTF
>TRBJ2-5|NA|TRBV11-2|many
TGTGCCAGCAGCCTTACGGGACACGTTCCGTTCCAAGAGACCCAGTACTTC
CASSLTGHVPFQETQYF
>TRBJ1-3|NA|TRBV2|many
TGTGCCAGCTATTTTACCTCTGGAAACACCATATATTTT
CASYFTSGNTIYF
>TRBJ2-7|NA|TRBV6-1|NA
TGTGCCAGCAGCCAGGACTCTTGGGAGCAGTACTTC
CASSQDSWEQYF
>TRBJ2-4|NA|TRBV7-2|NA
TGTGCCAGCAGCAGAGAAGTAGCCAAAAACATTCAGTACTTC
CASSREVAKNIQYF
>TRBJ2-2|TRBD2|TRBV2|NA
TGTGCCAGCACTCCTAGCGGGACGCCCACCGGGGAGCTGTTTTTT
CASTPSGTPTGELFF
>TRBJ2-5|NA|TRBV2|NA
TGTGCCAGCAGAGAAGGACTGGTTGAGACCCAGTACTTC
CASREGLVETQYF
>TRBJ2-5|TRBD1|TRBV28|many
TGTGCCAGCAGGCAGGACAGGGGGCGCCGAGAGACCCAGTACTTC
CASRQDRGRRETQYF
>TRBJ1-2|NA|TRBV2|many
TGTGCCAGCAGTGTTGAGGGGCGCGATGGCTACACCTTC
CASSVEGRDGYTF
>TRBJ2-7|NA|TRBV7-2|many
TGTGCCAGCAGCTTAATAGGCACGGGGGAGCAGTACTTC
CASSLIGTGEQYF
>TRBJ2-5|NA|TRBV30|many
TGTGCCTGGAGTGTACGGGGGGCGGAGACCCAGTACTTC
CAWSVRGAETQYF
>TRBJ2-7|TRBD2|TRBV5-1|many
TGCGCCAGCTCGCCCATTGGACTAGCGGGAGGATACGAGCAGTACTTC
CASSPIGLAGGYEQYF
>TRBJ2-7|NA|TRBV30|NA
TGTGCCTGGACCTCAGCAAGTTACGAGCAGTACTTC
CAWTSASYEQYF
>TRBJ2-6|NA|TRBV30|many
TGTGCCTGGAGCTCTGGGGCCAACGTCCTGACTTTC
CAWSSGANVLTF
>TRBJ2-5|TRBD1|TRBV6-1|many
TGTGCCAGCGGACCAGGGACAGGGGGCGCAGAGACCCAGTACTTC
CASGPGTGGAETQYF
>TRBJ2-7|NA|TRBV30|many
TGTGCCTGGAGTTCGGGAAGCTCCTACGAGCAGTACTTC
CAWSSGSSYEQYF
>TRBJ2-7|NA|TRBV18|many
TGTGCCAGCTCACCAAACGAGTACGAGCAGTACTTC
CASSPNEYEQYF
>TRBJ2-6|NA|TRBV30|NA
TGTGCCTCGGTATCTGGGGCCAACGTCCTGACTTTC
CASVSGANVLTF
>TRBJ1-2|TRBD1|TRBV7-2|NA
TGTGCCAGCAGCCCCGTAACAGGGGGTGTTAATGGCTACACCTTC
CASSPVTGGVNGYTF
>TRBJ2-7|NA|TRBV20-1|many
TGCAGTGCCGAGGCCGCCTACGAGCAGTACTTC
CSAEAAYEQYF
>TRBJ2-2|TRBD2|TRBV2|many
TGTGCCAGCAGTGAAGGACTAGCTGGCGGGGAGCTGTTTTTT
CASSEGLAGGELFF
>TRBJ1-1|TRBD1|TRBV7-3|NA
TGTGCCAGCAGTCGGGACAGGGGATCTAGCACTGAAGCTTTCTTT
CASSRDRGSSTEAFF
>TRBJ1-3|NA|TRBV6-5|many
TGTGCCAGCAGTTACGGGTCAGACTCTGGAAACACCATATATTTT
CASSYGSDSGNTIYF
>TRBJ1-4|NA|TRBV20-1|few
TGCAGTGCTAGAGATTCGGAGGGAGCAAGTGAAAAACTGTTTTTT
CSARDSEGASEKLFF
>TRBJ2-7|TRBD1|TRBV28|NA
TGTGCCAGCAGTCCCCTAACTAACAGGGGGACCTACGAGCAGTACTTC
CASSPLTNRGTYEQYF
>TRBJ2-2|TRBD2|TRBV11-2|NA
TGTGCCAGCAGCGGAGGGACTAGCACCGGGGAGCTGTTTTTT
CASSGGTSTGELFF
>TRBJ1-2|NA|TRBV6-5|NA
TGTGCCAGCAGTTACGCTTGGGAAGTTGGCTACACCTTC
CASSYAWEVGYTF
>TRBJ1-5|TRBD1|TRBV20-1|many
TGCAGTGCTAGATTGAATAGGGGGCTCAATCAGCCCCAGCATTTT
CSARLNRGLNQPQHF
>TRBJ1-6|TRBD1|TRBV11-2|NA
TGTGCCAGCAGCTTAGTTTGGACAGGCTCCGGGTCACCCCTCCACTTT
CASSLVWTGSGSPLHF
>TRBJ1-5|NA|TRBV6-5|few
TGTGCCAGCAGTTACTCGTGGGCCTGGCAGCCCCAGCATTTT
CASSYSWAWQPQHF
>TRBJ2-7|NA|TRBV24-1|NA
TGTGCCACCACTGATTTACGGGATCAGTACTTC
CATTDLRDQYF
>TRBJ2-4|NA|TRBV4-3|many
TGCGCCAGCAGCCAAGAAGGGGAAGCCAAAAACATTCAGTACTTC
CASSQEGEAKNIQYF
>TRBJ1-1|NA|TRBV19|NA
TGTGCCACCCAAAGGAGCAGGAACACTGAAGCTTTCTTT
CATQRSRNTEAFF
>TRBJ1-1|TRBD1|TRBV5-1|many
TGCGCCAGCAGCGGGACAGTGGCGAACACTGAAGCTTTCTTT
CASSGTVANTEAFF
>TRBJ2-5|NA|TRBV20-1|many
TGCAGTGCTAGAGATGGTACTAGTGGGGGCGGAGAGACCCAGTACTTC
CSARDGTSGGGETQYF
>TRBJ2-7|NA|TRBV3-1|many
TGTGCCAGCAGCCAAGCTTTACAGGGAGGCCACGAGCAGTACTTC
CASSQALQGGHEQYF
>TRBJ1-1|NA|TRBV29-1|few
TGCAGCGTTGATCCGGCAGGGTACGTGAACACTGAAGCTTTCTTT
CSVDPAGYVNTEAFF
>TRBJ2-2|NA|TRBV12-3/TRBV12-4|many
TGTGCCAGCAGTTTAGCGTGGCGAGGGGAGCTGTTTTTT
CASSLAWRGELFF
>TRBJ1-1|NA|TRBV30|many
TGTGCCTGGGGGGAGGTGGTCCAAAGTGAAGCTTTCTTT
CAWGEVVQSEAFF
>TRBJ1-5|NA|TRBV6-2/TRBV6-3|many
TGTGCCAGCAGGGCCATCGGTAGCAATCAGCCCCAGCATTTT
CASRAIGSNQPQHF
>TRBJ2-7|NA|TRBV27|NA
TGTGCCAGCAGTCCGTACGGGGACTCCTACGAGCAGTACTTC
CASSPYGDSYEQYF
>TRBJ2-7|NA|TRBV6-5|once
TGTGCCAGCAGTTACGCCCCGTCTTACGATCAGTACTTC
CASSYAPSYDQYF
>TRBJ2-2|TRBD2|TRBV10-3|few
TGTGCCATCACCGCTAGCGGGAGGGCGAACACCGGGGAGCTGTTTTTT
CAITASGRANTGELFF
>TRBJ1-2|NA|TRBV19|many
TGTGCCAGTAGTACCGGACTATCTGGCTACACCTTC
CASSTGLSGYTF
>TRBJ1-2|NA|TRBV11-2|many
TGTGCCAGCAAATCTCTCCTGACAGGACACTCTAAAGGCTACACCTTC
CASKSLLTGHSKGYTF
>TRBJ2-5|NA|TRBV4-3|NA
TGCGCCAGCAGCCATAGCTTCCCGGGGACAAGGGATCAAGATTGGACCCAGTACTTC
CASSHSFPGTRDQDWTQYF
>TRBJ2-5|NA|TRBV18|many
TGTGCCAGCTCCCCCAATGGAGGGGCAACGCTGAGACAAGAGACCCAGTACTTC
CASSPNGGATLRQETQYF
>TRBJ2-5|NA|TRBV18|many
TGTGCCAGCTCACCTGACAGCGCGATCCAAGAGACCCAGTACTTC
CASSPDSAIQETQYF
>TRBJ2-7|NA|TRBV6-5|NA
TGTGCCAGCAGTTACTCGGATCAGGTGGGGGAGCAGTACTTC
CASSYSDQVGEQYF
>TRBJ1-5|TRBD1|TRBV6-2/TRBV6-3|many
TGTGCCAGCAGTTACCAGGGGGCCGCGGGGCAGCCCCAGCATTTT
CASSYQGAAGQPQHF